These 15 T cell receptor beta chains share one sample of origin, sequenced in a study of early stage breast cancer tumors. Using immunoSEQ multiplex PCR, the repertoire was profiled, and TCRdb retains in-frame clones only, with some absent. The table shows 1,500 to 2,500 clones, with 65% to 75% occurring only once. Sequencing was performed on normal breast tissue next to the tumor. Receptor source: a person aged 35-55 years with breast cancer.

The chain recombines TRBV7-6 with TRBJ2-1; either TRBD1 or TRBD2 may fit D (5 bases each). The CDR3 has 16 residues. Trimming removed 3 bases at V and 3 bases at J, with 15 bases between. Germline loops: CDR1 SGHVS, CDR2 FNYEAQ. The CDR3 sequence: CASSLTERANYNEQFF. DNA of the CDR3: TGTGCCAGCAGCTTGACAGAGAGGGCCAACTACAATGAGCAGTTCTTC.

This chain links TRBV14 with TRBJ2-7; 13 bases are a match to TRBD2. The trim removed 4 bases at V and 4 bases at J, leaving 1 base unmatched. In germline, CDR1 is SGHDN, CDR2 FVKESK. CDR3 length: 14 residues. The CDR3 DNA reads as TGTGCCAGCAGCCCGGGACTAGCGGGATACGAGCAGTACTTC. Its translation is CASSPGLAGYEQYF.

This clone was observed a single time. The chain joins TRBV28 to TRBJ2-1; 14 bases align to TRBD2. Looked up from germline, CDR1 is MDHEN and CDR2 is SYDVKM. The ends lost 1 base at V and 8 bases at J; junction bases unmatched: 10. This CDR3 has 18 residues. CDR3 sequence reads: CASSLFPGLAGGSDEQFF. CDR3 sequence (DNA): TGTGCCAGCAGTTTATTCCCAGGACTAGCGGGAGGAAGCGATGAGCAGTTCTTC. The full variable domain, its missing parts supplied by reference TRBV28 and TRBJ2-1, is DVKVTQSSRYLVKRTGEKVFLECVQDMDHENMFWYRQDPGLGLRLIYFSYDVKMKEKGDIPEGYSVSREKKERFSLILESASTNQTSMYLCASSLFPGLAGGSDEQFFGPGTRLTVL.

The J gene is TRBJ1-1, the V gene TRBV29-1, with 8 bases lining up with TRBD1. Germline V CDR1 and CDR2: SQVTM, ANQGSEA. The V gene end was trimmed by 7 bases and the J gene end by 0 bases; junction bases not matched to a gene: 4. This CDR3 comprises 13 residues. The CDR3 nucleotides are TGCAGCGGGGGACAGGCCCTGAACACTGAAGCTTTCTTT. As protein: CSGGQALNTEAFF.

The chain combines TRBV10-3 with TRBJ2-7; 14 nucleotides line up with TRBD2. The CDR3 is 15 residues long. Germline CDR1 and CDR2: ENHRY and SYGVKD. V was pared by 7 bases and J by 3 bases, with 5 bases of the junction left unmatched. CDR3 sequence (DNA): TGTGCCATCATGGTAGGGACTAGCGGGAGCTACGAGCAGTACTTC. Amino acids: CAIMVGTSGSYEQYF.

This chain joins TRBV23-1 and TRBJ2-6, with TRBD1 matching 9 bases. TRBV23-1 is flagged as an ORF with uncertain function. With 9 bases clipped from V and 2 bases from J, the junction kept 17 bases outside the gene matches. The CDR3 covers 19 residues. The CDR3 loop reads CARPPPRDRDNAGANVLTF. CDR3 coding DNA: TGCGCCAGACCTCCCCCCCGGGACAGGGACAATGCTGGGGCCAACGTCCTGACTTTC.

The CDR3 is CATTFGGPSLSTQYF. The CDR3 bases are TGTGCCACCACCTTCGGGGGGCCATCACTTAGTACGCAGTATTTT. J is TRBJ2-3 and V is TRBV27, with a possible D match to TRBD2 (7 bases). The CDR3 loop spans 15 amino acids. In germline, CDR1 is MNHEY, CDR2 SMNVEV (reference sequence). V was trimmed by 10 bases and J by 8 bases, leaving 25 bases between them.

In its sample, this clone was seen a few times. The V gene is TRBV7-2, the J gene TRBJ2-5; possibly TRBD1 for D (6 bases). The CDR3 spans 13 residues. V was clipped by 2 bases and J by 4 bases, with 8 bases between them. CDR1 is SGHTA, CDR2 FQGNSA, per germline. CDR3 sequence reads: CASSLWTVETQYF. The CDR3 nucleotides are TGTGCCAGCAGCTTATGGACAGTAGAGACCCAGTACTTC.

The rearrangement links TRBV7-3 to TRBJ2-1, with TRBD2 matching over 9 bases. Germline V CDR1 and CDR2: SGHTA, FQGTGA. The CDR3 runs 15 residues. V was pared by 8 bases and J by 9 bases, with 14 bases of the junction left unmatched. CDR3 residues: CASGGRAGGAGEQFF. In nucleotides, the CDR3 is TGTGCCAGCGGAGGACGGGCGGGGGGGGCCGGTGAGCAGTTCTTC.

The chain joins TRBV13 to TRBJ2-3; 7 nucleotides align to TRBD1. The CDR3 has 12 amino acids. From germline, CDR1 is PRHDT and CDR2 FYEKMQ (reference sequence). The J segment lost 8 bases and the V segment lost 6 bases, leaving 5 bases of the junction unmatched. Here the CDR3 reads CASRKQGRTQYF. CDR3 bases: TGTGCCAGCAGGAAACAGGGGCGTACGCAGTATTTT.

The chain links TRBV9 to TRBJ2-5; 7 nucleotides line up with TRBD1. V gave up 3 bases and J gave up 4 bases; unmatched junction bases: 6. This CDR3 has 14 residues. Germline lookup yields CDR1 SGDLS and CDR2 YYNGEE. The CDR3 bases are TGTGCCAGCAGCGAGGGACAGACCTTAGAGACCCAGTACTTC. This codes for CASSEGQTLETQYF. The full variable domain, its missing parts supplied by reference TRBV9 and TRBJ2-5, is DSGVTQTPKHLITATGQRVTLRCSPRSGDLSVYWYQQSLDQGLQFLIQYYNGEERAKGNILERFSAQQFPDLHSELNLSSLELGDSALYFCASSEGQTLETQYFGPGTRLLVL.

This chain joins TRBV6-6 and TRBJ2-2, with 10 nucleotides matching TRBD2. Germline-derived CDR1 and CDR2 are MNHNY and SVGAGI (reference sequence). This CDR3 has 16 amino acids. Trimming took 5 bases from V and 2 from J; bases not matched to a gene: 5. The CDR3 DNA is TGTGCCAGCAGTCAACTAGCGGGAACAAACACCGGGGAGCTGTTTTTT. Its protein is CASSQLAGTNTGELFF.

V usage is TRBV10-2 and J usage is TRBJ2-5; 11 positions agree with TRBD2. CDR1 and CDR2 (germline): WSHSY, SAAADI. The CDR3 extends over 16 amino acids. Trimming took 6 bases from V and 4 from J; bases not matched to a gene: 10. CDR3 residues: CASSWATGTSGETQYF. CDR3 in DNA: TGCGCCAGCAGCTGGGCCACAGGGACTAGCGGAGAGACCCAGTACTTC.

V and J are TRBV25-1 and TRBJ2-5; 9 bases agree with TRBD1. Germline lookup yields CDR1 MGHDK and CDR2 SYGVNS. Trimming cost V 0 bases and J 5 bases; bases outside gene matches: 7. The CDR3 has 16 residues. CDR3 sequence: CASSEYGTGSEETQYF. The CDR3 DNA is TGTGCCAGCAGTGAATACGGGACAGGGTCGGAGGAGACCCAGTACTTC.

This chain joins TRBV28 and TRBJ1-3, with D possibly matching TRBD1 (6 bases). The germline CDR1 and CDR2 sequences are MDHEN and SYDVKM. V dropped 6 bases and J dropped 0 bases, with 12 bases sitting between them. This CDR3 spans 15 amino acids. In nucleotides, the CDR3 is TGTGCCAGCAGAGAGGGACACCGCTCTGGAAACACCATATATTTT. Encoded protein: CASREGHRSGNTIYF.